Listed below are T cell receptor beta chains from one sample, sequenced in a study of a mutant IDH1 vaccine in newly diagnosed glioma. Measured with immunoSEQ multiplex PCR; TCRdb has only the in-frame clones, and not every one. This sample carries about 60,000 clones, roughly four fifths of them seen once, and the ten largest clones take roughly 5.3%. No antigen has been assigned to these receptors. The specimen comprised PBMCs, sampled from a glioma patient whose treatment included an IDH1 peptide vaccine. The receptors here all came from a man aged 35 to 55 with glioma. CDR3s include the opening cysteine and the closing phenylalanine or tryptophan. D genes are given only for firm matches. A row's size may be missing; if present it is once, few, many or a size class.

V	J	size	D	CDR3	DNA
TRBV7-8	TRBJ1-5	once	TRBD1	CASSFRDRGPSQHF	TGTGCCAGCAGCTTCCGGGACAGGGGGCCGTCCCAGCATTTT
TRBV7-6	TRBJ1-2	.	.	CASSSGRGYGYTF	TGTGCCAGCAGCTCAGGACGAGGCTATGGCTACACCTTC
TRBV30	TRBJ1-1	.	TRBD1	CAWSPMTGTGSTEAFF	TGTGCCTGGAGTCCCATGACCGGGACAGGGTCCACTGAAGCTTTCTTT
TRBV5-1	TRBJ2-1	.	TRBD1	CASSPGTGRYEQFF	TGCGCCAGCAGCCCCGGGACAGGGCGGTATGAGCAGTTCTTC
TRBV28	TRBJ1-3	.	.	CASSLSSGFSGNTIYF	TGTGCCAGCAGTTTATCTTCGGGGTTCTCTGGAAACACCATATATTTT
TRBV7-2	TRBJ2-5	.	.	CASSFGRGAQETQYF	TGTGCCAGCAGCTTCGGCCGTGGGGCCCAAGAGACCCAGTACTTC
TRBV28	TRBJ2-7	.	.	CASRSSTEQYF	TGTGCCAGCAGGTCTAGCACCGAGCAGTACTTC
TRBV30	TRBJ1-2	.	.	CAWSVGGGYGYTF	TGTGCCTGGAGTGTAGGGGGTGGCTATGGCTACACCTTC
TRBV27	TRBJ2-7	.	TRBD1	CASSSPGTGDYEQYF	TGTGCCAGCAGTTCCCCCGGGACAGGGGACTACGAGCAGTACTTC
TRBV9	TRBJ2-7	once	.	CASGGTFYEQYF	TGTGCCAGCGGAGGCACCTTCTACGAGCAGTACTTC
TRBV4-1	TRBJ2-5	.	TRBD1	CASSQPGTGDQRTQYF	TGCGCCAGCAGCCAACCGGGGACAGGCGACCAACGGACCCAGTACTTC
TRBV14	TRBJ2-7	.	.	CASSPPPGLGSYEQYF	TGTGCCAGCAGCCCACCTCCGGGATTAGGAAGCTACGAGCAGTACTTC
TRBV4-2	TRBJ1-2	.	TRBD1	CASSQEGQEEGYTF	TGTGCCAGCAGCCAAGAGGGACAGGAAGAAGGCTACACCTTC
TRBV27	TRBJ2-6	.	TRBD1	CASSLRGTGYSGANVLTF	TGTGCCAGCAGCCTAAGGGGGACAGGGTACTCTGGGGCCAACGTCCTGACTTTC
TRBV7-9	TRBJ1-4	once	.	CASSQDPTLGRAEKLFF	TGTGCCAGCAGCCAAGATCCCACCTTAGGACGAGCTGAAAAACTGTTTTTT
TRBV11-2	TRBJ1-1	few	.	CASSSLLNTEAFF	TGTGCCAGCAGCTCTTTACTGAACACTGAAGCTTTCTTT
TRBV5-1	TRBJ1-6	.	.	CASGYSSSNSPLHF	TGCGCCAGCGGGTATTCGTCGTCAAATTCACCCCTCCACTTT
TRBV7-2	TRBJ2-7	.	TRBD1	CASSSTGPGFKEQYF	TGTGCCAGCAGCTCGACAGGGCCTGGATTTAAAGAGCAGTACTTC
TRBV12-5	TRBJ2-7	.	.	CASGLSRGGAHSYEQYF	TGTGCTAGTGGTTTGTCTCGGGGCGGGGCTCACTCCTACGAGCAGTACTTC
TRBV6-5	TRBJ2-7	once	TRBD2	CASSYFSGSYEQYF	TGTGCCAGCAGTTACTTCAGCGGGAGCTACGAGCAGTACTTC
TRBV5-1	TRBJ2-2	.	TRBD1	CASSLVGQGGTGELFF	TGCGCCAGCAGCTTAGTGGGACAGGGTGGAACCGGGGAGCTGTTTTTT
TRBV11-2	TRBJ1-1	.	.	CASSLVPHSTGKNTEAFF	TGTGCCAGCAGCTTAGTCCCTCACTCTACAGGGAAAAACACTGAAGCTTTCTTT
TRBV10-3	TRBJ2-1	few	.	CAISGLGVGNEQFF	TGTGCCATCAGTGGACTCGGGGTAGGGAATGAGCAGTTCTTC
TRBV11-3	TRBJ1-1	few	.	CASSLGGQRDTEAFF	TGTGCCAGCAGCTTAGGGGGGCAACGAGACACTGAAGCTTTCTTT
TRBV7-2	TRBJ1-1	once	.	CASSLVTGNEAFF	TGTGCCAGCAGCTTAGTAACAGGGAATGAAGCTTTCTTT
TRBV19	TRBJ1-2	.	TRBD1	CASSITGTVGYTF	TGTGCCAGTAGTATAACGGGGACAGTTGGCTACACCTTC
TRBV7-2	TRBJ2-7	.	TRBD2	CASSSELAMHEQYF	TGTGCCAGCAGCTCGGAACTAGCGATGCACGAGCAGTACTTC
TRBV25-1	TRBJ2-1	.	.	CASSEGVWGAEQFF	TGTGCCAGCAGTGAAGGTGTTTGGGGGGCGGAGCAGTTCTTC
TRBV15	TRBJ2-4	.	TRBD1	CATSRVTGGENIQYF	TGTGCCACCAGCAGAGTGACAGGGGGAGAAAACATTCAGTACTTC
TRBV27	TRBJ2-7	.	TRBD1	CASSFWDRAYEQYF	TGTGCCAGCAGTTTCTGGGACAGGGCTTACGAGCAGTACTTC
TRBV9	TRBJ2-7	few	.	CASSVTLADTYEQYF	TGTGCCAGCAGCGTAACACTAGCCGACACCTACGAGCAGTACTTC
TRBV19	TRBJ2-2	.	TRBD2	CASSTSGGAGTGELFF	TGTGCCAGTAGCACAAGCGGGGGGGCCGGCACCGGGGAGCTGTTTTTT
TRBV2	TRBJ2-2	.	TRBD1	CAITGDRGLGGELFF	TGTGCCATTACCGGGGACAGGGGGCTAGGCGGGGAGCTGTTTTTT
TRBV7-2	TRBJ2-3	.	.	CASSISGASTDTQYF	TGTGCCAGCAGCATTAGCGGAGCTAGCACAGATACGCAGTATTTT
TRBV7-9	TRBJ2-2	once	TRBD2	CASSFFSIGRLNTGELFF	TGTGCCAGCAGCTTTTTTTCGATCGGGAGGTTAAACACCGGGGAGCTGTTTTTT
TRBV6-6	TRBJ1-1	few	.	CASQEGGMNTEAFF	TGTGCCAGTCAAGAAGGGGGGATGAACACTGAAGCTTTCTTT
TRBV28	TRBJ2-5	once	TRBD1	CASLQTGDSKETQYF	TGTGCCAGCCTTCAAACAGGGGATAGTAAAGAGACCCAGTACTTC
TRBV6-5	TRBJ2-7	.	TRBD2	CASSSGLAGVYEQYF	TGTGCCAGCAGTTCTGGACTAGCGGGAGTTTACGAGCAGTACTTC
TRBV9	TRBJ2-7	once	TRBD1	CASSGGIRGPPYEQYF	TGTGCCAGCAGCGGCGGGATCAGGGGGCCCCCCTACGAGCAGTACTTC
TRBV9	TRBJ2-7	.	TRBD1	CASSAGTGGSHEQYF	TGTGCCAGCAGCGCCGGGACAGGGGGGTCTCACGAGCAGTACTTC
TRBV7-2	TRBJ2-3	once	TRBD2	CASSLAVPGGPTDTQYF	TGTGCCAGCAGCCTAGCGGTACCGGGGGGGCCGACAGATACGCAGTATTTT
TRBV19	TRBJ2-1	.	.	CASSLSAGLGNEQFF	TGTGCCAGTAGTCTATCGGCAGGGTTGGGCAATGAGCAGTTCTTC
TRBV6-6	TRBJ2-5	.	.	CASRDSQETQYF	TGTGCCAGCAGAGACTCCCAAGAGACCCAGTACTTC
TRBV19	TRBJ2-3	.	TRBD2	CASSISAGGPPTDTQYF	TGTGCCAGTAGTATCTCGGCGGGGGGCCCCCCGACAGATACGCAGTATTTT
TRBV7-6	TRBJ1-4	.	TRBD1	CASSLEGGGRGEKLFF	TGTGCCAGCAGCTTAGAAGGAGGGGGCAGGGGTGAAAAACTGTTTTTT
TRBV11-2	TRBJ2-7	.	TRBD1	CASSLSTGTYEQYF	TGTGCCAGCAGCCTATCGACAGGGACCTACGAGCAGTACTTC
TRBV13	TRBJ2-7	.	.	CASSSRQLKGELSSYEQYF	TGTGCCAGCAGCTCCAGGCAGCTAAAGGGGGAGCTTAGCTCCTACGAGCAGTACTTC
TRBV10-3	TRBJ2-7	.	.	CAISTDSYEQYF	TGTGCCATCTCTACAGACTCCTACGAGCAGTACTTC
TRBV5-4	TRBJ1-2	.	.	CASSWEAGTYGYTF	TGTGCCAGCAGCTGGGAGGCGGGGACCTATGGCTACACCTTC